The entry below describes one T cell receptor beta chain. Its antigen remains unknown. The sample is drawn from a study of Tregs in tolerant kidney transplant recipients. About the study: The nonmyeloablative bone marrow transplants came from related graft donors, with transient mixed chimerism. Study observations and caveats: This study did not directly address biological reproducibility. Validation in larger populations is needed because few patients were studied.

The CDR3 length is 14 residues. The V segment lost 4 bases and the J segment 8 bases; nucleotides outside the gene matches: 7. The V gene's germline CDR1 is KGHSH and CDR2 LQKENI. Unstimulated regulatory T cells (CD4+CD25+CD127-), CD4+CD25- non-regulatory cells, CD4 and CD8 cells were FACS-sorted from thawed PBMCs. Generated by immunoSEQ multiplex PCR, the TCRdb table keeps only in-frame clones and is missing some. The repertoire holds fewer than 80,000 clones, with 95% to 98% as singletons. The chain links TRBV18 to TRBJ2-1; 8 positions agree with TRBD2. The material was CD4+ T cells from blood, obtained before the transplant. The sequence was obtained from a human donor who received a combined kidney and bone marrow transplant. The CDR3 coding sequence is TGTGCCAGCTCACGAGGACTAGCTTCCGATGAGCAGTTCTTC. Its protein product is CASSRGLASDEQFF. Looking up the rest from reference TRBV18 and TRBJ2-1 gives the full variable domain: NAGVMQNPRHLVRRRGQEARLRCSPMKGHSHVYWYRQLPEEGLKFMVYLQKENIIDESGMPKERFSAEFPKEGPSILRIQQVVRGDSAAYFCASSRGLASDEQFFGPGTRLTVL.